This T cell receptor (beta chain) originates from a study of T cell repertoires in cytomegalovirus infection. Study conclusions and caveats: The cumulative frequency of public TCR beta families identified carriers of CMV plus the relevant HLA. HLA-C-restricted CMV clonotypes gave the most frequent clonotype in two of eight donors.

TCRdb redid the calling of the reads with MiXCR, one entry per CDR3 protein. The top ten clones hold around 20% of a sample with approximately 280,000 distinct CDR3 sequences, approximately 22% of them seen once. As to this clonotype: The antigen remains unidentified.

Trimming at V came to 6 bases and at J to 0 bases, leaving 8 bases not matched to a gene. CDR1 and CDR2 from the germline V gene are MNHEY and SVGAGI. This CDR3 contains 17 residues. Sequenced material: cultured PBMCs, taken from culture after CMV antigen stimulation. The chain links TRBV6-5 to TRBJ2-2; 9 bases align to TRBD1. The receptor comes from a human donor in good health (CMV status not recorded). Some clones in this sample may be carry-over from other donors' samples. CDR3 in amino acids: CASSRTGDPANTGELFF. CDR3 coding DNA: TGTGCCAGCAGCCGGACAGGGGACCCCGCGAACACCGGGGAGCTGTTTTTT.